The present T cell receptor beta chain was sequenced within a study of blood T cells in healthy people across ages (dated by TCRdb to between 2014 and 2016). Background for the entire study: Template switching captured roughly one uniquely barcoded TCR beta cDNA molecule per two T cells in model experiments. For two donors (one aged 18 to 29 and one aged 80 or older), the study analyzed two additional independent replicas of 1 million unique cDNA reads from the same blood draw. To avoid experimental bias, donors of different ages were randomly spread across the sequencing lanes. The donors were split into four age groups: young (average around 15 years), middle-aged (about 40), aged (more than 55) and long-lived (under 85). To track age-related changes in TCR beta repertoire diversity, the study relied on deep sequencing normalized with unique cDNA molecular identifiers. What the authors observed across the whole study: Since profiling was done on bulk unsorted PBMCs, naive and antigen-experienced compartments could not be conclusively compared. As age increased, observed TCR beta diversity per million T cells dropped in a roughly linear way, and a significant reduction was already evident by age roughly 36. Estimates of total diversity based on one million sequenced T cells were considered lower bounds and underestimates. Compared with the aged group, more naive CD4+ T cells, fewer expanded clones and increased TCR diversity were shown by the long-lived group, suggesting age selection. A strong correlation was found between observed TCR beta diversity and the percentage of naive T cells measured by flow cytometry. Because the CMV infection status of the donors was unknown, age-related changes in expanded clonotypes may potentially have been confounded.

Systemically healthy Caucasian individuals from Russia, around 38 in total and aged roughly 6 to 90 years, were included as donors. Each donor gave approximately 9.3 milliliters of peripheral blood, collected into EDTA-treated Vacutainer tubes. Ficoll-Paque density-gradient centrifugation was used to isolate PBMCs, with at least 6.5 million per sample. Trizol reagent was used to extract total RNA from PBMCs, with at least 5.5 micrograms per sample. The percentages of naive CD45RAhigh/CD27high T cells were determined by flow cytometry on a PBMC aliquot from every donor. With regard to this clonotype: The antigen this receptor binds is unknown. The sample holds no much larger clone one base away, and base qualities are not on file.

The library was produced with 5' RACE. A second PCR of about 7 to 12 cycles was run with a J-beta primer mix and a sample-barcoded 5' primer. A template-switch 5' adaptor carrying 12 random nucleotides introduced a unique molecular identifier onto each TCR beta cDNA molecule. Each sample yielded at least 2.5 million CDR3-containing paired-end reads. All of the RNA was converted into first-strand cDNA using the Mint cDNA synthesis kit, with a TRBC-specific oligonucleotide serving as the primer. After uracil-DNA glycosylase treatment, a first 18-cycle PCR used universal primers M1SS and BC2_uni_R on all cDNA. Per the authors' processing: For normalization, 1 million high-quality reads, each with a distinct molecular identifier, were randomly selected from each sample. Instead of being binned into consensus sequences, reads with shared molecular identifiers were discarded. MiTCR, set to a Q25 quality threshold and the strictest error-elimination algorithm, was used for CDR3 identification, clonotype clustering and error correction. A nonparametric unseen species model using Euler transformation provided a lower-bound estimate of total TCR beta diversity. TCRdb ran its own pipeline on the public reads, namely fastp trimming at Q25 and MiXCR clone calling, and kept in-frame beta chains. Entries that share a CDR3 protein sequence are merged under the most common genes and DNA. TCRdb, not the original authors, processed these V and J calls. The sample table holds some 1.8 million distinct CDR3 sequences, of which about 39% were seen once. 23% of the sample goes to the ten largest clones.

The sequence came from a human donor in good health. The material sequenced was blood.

The CDR3 protein is CASSLVREGTEAFF. The nucleotide sequence is given as TGTGCCAGCAGCTTAGTCAGGGAAGGCACTGAAGCTTTCTTT. Recombination linked TRBV7-8 to TRBJ1-1; a tentative D match to TRBD1 spans 5 bases. There are 14 amino acids in the CDR3, from cysteine to phenylalanine inclusive. Only the CDR3 portion is preserved as DNA: 42 bases, with reading frame beginning at the first base. From a lookup of the germline V gene, CDR1 and CDR2 are SGHVS and FQNEAQ. Trimming removed 1 base from V and 4 bases from J, leaving 10 bases between the germline ends. The full variable domain, completed from the reference TRBV7-8 and TRBJ1-1 proteins outside the CDR3, reads GAGVSQSPRYKVAKRGQDVALRCDPISGHVSLFWYQQALGQGPEFLTYFQNEAQLDKSGLPSDRFFAERPEGSVSTLKIQRTQQEDSAVYLCASSLVREGTEAFFGQGTRLTVV.